What follows is one TCR beta chain and its context. This sample stems from a study of T-cell reconstitution after alpha-beta-depleted transplantation in children. The CDR3 extends over 13 amino acids. The germline V and J ends were trimmed by 3 bases and 6 bases, with 12 bases remaining between them. CDR1 and CDR2 from the germline V gene are SGHRS and YFSETQ. Unique molecular identifiers were built into the TCRbeta library. TCRdb reanalysed the PCR reads using MiXCR and keeps one entry per CDR3 protein. The sample contains about 130,000 distinct CDR3 sequences, about a tenth of which appear only once.

J is TRBJ1-2 and V is TRBV5-1; a weak D match, TRBD1 (5 bases). The sequences come from PBMCs, mostly from graft donor cells, collected 180 days after TCRalphabeta/CD19-depleted stem cell transplant. This TCR derives from a girl less than two years old who had a stem cell transplant for combined immunodeficiency, so the T cells may come from the graft donor. In DNA form, the CDR3 reads TGCGCCAGCAGCTGGGGGACCGTCGATGGCTACACCTTC. Protein: CASSWGTVDGYTF. Full variable domain (missing parts from reference TRBV5-1 and TRBJ1-2): KAGVTQTPRYLIKTRGQQVTLSCSPISGHRSVSWYQQTPGQGLQFLFEYFSETQRNKGNFPGRFSGRQFSNSRSEMNVSTLELGDSALYLCASSWGTVDGYTFGSGTRLTVV.